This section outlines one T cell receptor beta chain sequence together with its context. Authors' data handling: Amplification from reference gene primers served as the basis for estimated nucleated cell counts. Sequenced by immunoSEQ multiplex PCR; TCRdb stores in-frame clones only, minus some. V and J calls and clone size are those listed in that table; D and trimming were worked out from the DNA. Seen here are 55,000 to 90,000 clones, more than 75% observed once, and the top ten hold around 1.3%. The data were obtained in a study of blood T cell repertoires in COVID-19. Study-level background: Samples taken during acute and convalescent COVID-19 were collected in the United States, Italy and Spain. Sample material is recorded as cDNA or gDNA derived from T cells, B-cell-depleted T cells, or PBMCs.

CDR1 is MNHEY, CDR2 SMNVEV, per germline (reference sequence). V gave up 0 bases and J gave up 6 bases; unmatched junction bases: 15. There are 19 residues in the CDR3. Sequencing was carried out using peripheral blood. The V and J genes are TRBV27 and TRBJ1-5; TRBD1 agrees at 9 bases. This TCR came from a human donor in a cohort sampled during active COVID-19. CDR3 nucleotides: TGTGCCAGCAGTTTATCGCCCCGAGGGACAGGGAGTCGGGGTCAGCCCCAGCATTTT. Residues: CASSLSPRGTGSRGQPQHF.